What follows are 27 T cell receptor beta chains derived from one specimen sequenced in a study of blood T cell repertoires in COVID-19. Sequenced by immunoSEQ multiplex PCR; TCRdb stores in-frame clones only, minus some. The sample lists 100,000 to 150,000 clones, 81% occurring once. Sequences were obtained from peripheral blood. The source of these receptors is a man younger than 45 with COVID-19, enrolled during active disease.

The V and J genes are TRBV7-8 and TRBJ2-2; D perhaps matches TRBD2 (5 bases). The length of the CDR3 is 13 residues. Germline CDR1 SGHVS, CDR2 FQNEAQ. Trimming pared 7 bases from V and 7 bases from J, leaving 13 bases between. CDR3: CASTPGVHGELFF. For the CDR3, the DNA is TGTGCCAGCACCCCCGGGGTTCACGGGGAGCTGTTTTTT.

The V gene is TRBV10-3, the J gene TRBJ1-2, with TRBD1 as a possible D gene (5 bases). Trimming removed 8 bases from V and 4 bases from J, with 17 bases in between. The CDR3 runs to 14 residues. The germline V gene encodes CDR1 ENHRY and CDR2 SYGVKD. CDR3 nucleotide sequence: TGTGCCATCGGCCCCGCGGGGGACCTCTATGGCTACACCTTC. Protein sequence: CAIGPAGDLYGYTF.

The chain couples TRBV19 to TRBJ1-2; 12 bases map to TRBD1. The germline V gene encodes CDR1 LNHDA and CDR2 SQIVND (reference sequence). This CDR3 is built from 13 residues. The V and J ends lost 8 bases and 8 bases, in that order; junction bases with no gene match: 6. In DNA form, the CDR3 reads TGTGCCAGTGGGACAGGGGGCCGGGAAGGCTACACCTTC. It yields the protein CASGTGGREGYTF.

V is TRBV5-6 and J is TRBJ1-6; 7 bases map to TRBD1. Germline-derived CDR1 and CDR2 are SGHDT and YYEEEE. The CDR3 contains 16 residues. V dropped 0 bases and J dropped 4; count of bases not matched to a gene: 4. Here the CDR3 reads CASSLGGQIYNSPLHF. CDR3 nucleotides: TGTGCCAGCAGCTTGGGGGGACAGATATATAATTCACCCCTCCACTTT.

This chain connects TRBV19 to TRBJ2-7; tentative D call: TRBD2 (5 bases). Between the trimmed V and J ends, which lost 3 bases and 7 bases, there was a span of 16 bases. CDR3 length: 14 residues. Germline CDR1 and CDR2: LNHDA and SQIVND (reference sequence). CDR3 residues: CASSIYSFRGEQYF. The DNA for the CDR3 is TGTGCCAGTAGTATCTACTCCTTTCGCGGGGAGCAGTACTTC.

The V and J genes are TRBV7-2 and TRBJ1-2; weak D call: TRBD1 (6 bases). The CDR3 length is 14 residues. In germline, CDR1 is SGHTA, CDR2 FQGNSA. V gave up 6 bases and J gave up 0 bases, with 11 bases separating them. The CDR3 DNA follows: TGTGCCAGCAGTCCTAGGACAGCTAACTATGGCTACACCTTC. Its protein product is CASSPRTANYGYTF.

This chain uses TRBV6-6 with TRBJ2-2; D might be TRBD2 (5 bases). Deletions cut 8 bases from V and 6 bases from J, with 13 bases between. From germline, CDR1 is MNHNY and CDR2 SVGAGI (reference sequence). This CDR3 has 13 amino acids. The CDR3 loop reads CASQSRRAGELFF. The DNA for the CDR3 is TGTGCCAGCCAATCCCGGCGGGCCGGGGAGCTGTTTTTT.

The gene calls are TRBV6-2 or TRBV6-3 and TRBJ2-7, with TRBD1 as a possible D gene (5 bases). The CDR3 totals 13 residues. Germline V gene lookup returns CDR1 MNHEY and CDR2 SVGEGT. With 6 bases removed from V and 4 bases from J, the gap between germline ends came to 13 bases. For the CDR3, the DNA is TGTGCCAGCAGCCCGACAGAGACTTACGAGCAGTACTTC. It translates to CASSPTETYEQYF.

V usage is TRBV27 and J usage is TRBJ1-3, with TRBD1 as a possible D gene (5 bases). V was clipped by 7 bases and J by 9 bases, with 19 bases between them. From germline, CDR1 is MNHEY and CDR2 SMNVEV (reference sequence). The CDR3 contains 14 residues. CDR3 in DNA: TGTGCCAGCAAACCTGGTCCGCACCAGGGCACCATATATTTT. Residues: CASKPGPHQGTIYF.

The chain employs TRBV29-1 and TRBJ2-1; perhaps TRBD1 as D (6 bases). CDR1 is SQVTM, CDR2 ANQGSEA, per germline. The CDR3 extends over 13 amino acids. CDR3 sequence: CTGVSGSYNEQFF. The CDR3 DNA sequence: TGCACAGGGGTGAGCGGCTCCTACAATGAGCAGTTCTTC.

V usage is TRBV7-3 and J usage is TRBJ2-2; the match to TRBD1 covers 11 bases. The CDR3 covers 16 residues. Losses at the gene ends were 4 bases for V and 7 bases for J; bases not matched to a gene: 8. Germline loops: CDR1 SGHTA, CDR2 FQGTGA. CDR3 in amino acids: CASSWSGQGAGGELFF. The CDR3 DNA reads TGTGCCAGCAGCTGGTCCGGACAGGGGGCTGGCGGGGAGCTGTTTTTT.

The chain links TRBV6-5 to TRBJ2-7; 9 nucleotides line up with TRBD2. V lost 2 bases to trimming and J lost 6 bases; unmatched junction nucleotides: 5. Germline assignment: CDR1 MNHEY and CDR2 SVGAGI. The CDR3 covers 14 residues. For the CDR3, the DNA is TGTGCCAGCAGTTACGGCGGGAGGGCAAGCGAGCAGTACTTC. Translated: CASSYGGRASEQYF.

This clone was seen just once. The rearrangement joins TRBV15 to TRBJ2-2, with 7 bases identical to TRBD1. The CDR3 sequence is 16 residues long. With V trimmed by 2 bases and J by 1 base, 4 bases remained unmatched. Germline V gives CDR1 LNHNV, CDR2 YYDKDF (reference sequence). This chain's CDR3 is CATSRSGTENTGELFF. In DNA, the CDR3 is TGTGCCACCAGCAGATCCGGGACAGAGAACACCGGGGAGCTGTTTTTT.

The DNA for the CDR3 is TGTGCCAGCAGCTACCGGGACAGGGTTATCTATGGCTACACCTTC. This sequence encodes CASSYRDRVIYGYTF. This sequence joins TRBV11-2 and TRBJ1-2, with 9 bases that match TRBD1. J was trimmed by 4 bases and V by 4 bases; bases with no gene match: 7. The germline V gene has CDR1 SGHAT and CDR2 FQNNGV. The CDR3 consists of 15 residues.

The V gene is TRBV27, the J gene TRBJ1-1; D ambiguous. CDR3 length: 13 residues. CDR1 MNHEY and CDR2 SMNVEV come from the germline V gene (reference sequence). The V gene lost 6 bases and the J gene lost 4 bases, with 12 bases spanning the gap. The CDR3 DNA reads as TGTGCCAGCAGCCCGGCTCGGGGCACTGAAGCTTTCTTT. This encodes CASSPARGTEAFF.

This CDR3 is CASREGADSGNTIYF. CDR3 nucleotide sequence: TGTGCCAGCAGGGAGGGGGCTGACTCTGGAAACACCATATATTTT. The V and J genes are TRBV28 and TRBJ1-3, with 7 bases identical to TRBD1. Trimming at V came to 6 bases and at J to 0 bases, leaving 5 bases not matched to a gene. The CDR3 runs 15 residues. Germline V CDR1 and CDR2: MDHEN, SYDVKM.

This clone has more than one count but fewer than ten. The rearrangement uses TRBV18 and TRBJ2-3; D perhaps matches TRBD2 (5 bases). The length of the CDR3 is 11 residues. Looked up from germline, CDR1 is KGHSH and CDR2 is LQKENI. With 6 bases removed from V and 5 bases from J, the gap between germline ends came to 6 bases. The CDR3 DNA is TGTGCCAGCTCCCGGGGAGATACGCAGTATTTT. Translation: CASSRGDTQYF.

The chain employs TRBV6-5 and TRBJ2-1; 10 bases are shared with TRBD2. The germline V gene encodes CDR1 MNHEY and CDR2 SVGAGI. CDR3 size: 15 residues. Trimming cost V 4 bases and J 0 bases; bases outside gene matches: 0. The CDR3 loop is CASSSSGGSYNEQFF. The CDR3 DNA reads TGTGCCAGCAGTTCTAGCGGGGGCTCCTACAATGAGCAGTTCTTC.

This clone occurred a few times. This chain uses TRBV27 with TRBJ1-2; D is perhaps TRBD1 (6 bases). The ends were cut back, 3 bases at V and 8 bases at J, with 16 bases in the middle. The germline gives CDR1 MNHEY, CDR2 SMNVEV (reference sequence). The CDR3 covers 14 residues. CDR3 residues: CASSFYIRGRGYTF. The CDR3 DNA sequence: TGTGCCAGCAGTTTTTATATCAGGGGTCGCGGCTACACCTTC.

V gene TRBV7-2 combines with J gene TRBJ1-5; D remains ambiguous. In germline, CDR1 is SGHTA, CDR2 FQGNSA. Trimming cost V 1 base and J 0 bases, with 19 bases left between them. The CDR3 is 19 amino acids. The CDR3 nucleotides are TGTGCCAGCAGCTTAGAGGAGGTGACCATCCCTTATAGCAATCAGCCCCAGCATTTT. Its translation: CASSLEEVTIPYSNQPQHF.

The CDR3 sequence: CASTRLMNTEAFF. The CDR3 DNA sequence: TGTGCCAGCACAAGACTTATGAACACTGAAGCTTTCTTT. The V gene is TRBV28, the J gene TRBJ1-1, with unresolved D. Germline CDR1 and CDR2: MDHEN and SYDVKM. This CDR3 spans 13 amino acids. V was pared by 7 bases and J by 0 bases, with 9 bases between.

The rearrangement uses TRBV18 and TRBJ1-2; 9 nucleotides match TRBD1. The germline V gene encodes CDR1 KGHSH and CDR2 LQKENI. Germline trimming cut 3 bases from V and 7 bases from J; bases unmatched to any gene: 9. There are 15 residues in the CDR3. The CDR3 loop is CASSPGSQGARGYTF. The CDR3, as DNA: TGTGCCAGCTCACCTGGATCACAGGGGGCGCGTGGCTACACCTTC.

The chain is built from TRBV5-4 and TRBJ2-5; 10 nucleotides agree with TRBD1. CDR1 is SGHNT, CDR2 YYREEE, per germline (reference sequence). This CDR3 spans 16 amino acids. Germline trimming cut 4 bases from V and 2 bases from J; bases unmatched to any gene: 8. The CDR3 DNA is TGTGCCAGCAGCCAGAGGGACAGGGGACCTCAAGAGACCCAGTACTTC. Translating gives CASSQRDRGPQETQYF.

This clone was picked up a small number of times. The V call is TRBV7-9, the J call TRBJ2-7, with 8 bases that match TRBD1. This CDR3 spans 15 amino acids. Per the germline V gene, CDR1 is SEHNR and CDR2 is FQNEAQ (reference sequence). Trimming removed 4 bases from V and 2 bases from J; junction bases left unmatched: 7. CDR3 sequence (DNA): TGTGCCAGCAGCTGGGGACAGGACTCAACCTACGAGCAGTACTTC. It specifies CASSWGQDSTYEQYF.

The rearrangement joins TRBV19 to TRBJ1-5, with 8 bases that match TRBD1. Losses at the gene ends were 5 bases for V and 6 bases for J; bases not matched to a gene: 9. The germline gives CDR1 LNHDA, CDR2 SQIVND (reference sequence). The CDR3 covers 15 residues. The DNA for the CDR3 is TGTGCCAGTAGTGTTGACAGGGGATCCCGTCAGCCCCAGCATTTT. Protein product: CASSVDRGSRQPQHF.

The chain combines TRBV5-1 with TRBJ1-1, with 9 positions matching TRBD1. The CDR3 consists of 14 residues. The germline V gene has CDR1 SGHRS and CDR2 YFSETQ. With V trimmed by 2 bases and J by 4 bases, 3 bases remained unmatched. CDR3 coding DNA: TGCGCCAGCAGCTTCACAGGGGGCAGCACTGAAGCTTTCTTT. Its translation is CASSFTGGSTEAFF.

A single count supports this clone. The rearrangement uses TRBV28 and TRBJ2-3; 9 bases are a match to TRBD1. The germline V gene encodes CDR1 MDHEN and CDR2 SYDVKM. V shed 5 bases and J 4 bases; nucleotides not matched to a gene: 16. The CDR3 loop spans 18 amino acids. CDR3 loop: CASSPQGDRVSPADTQYF. The CDR3 DNA reads TGTGCCAGCAGTCCCCAGGGGGACAGGGTTTCCCCCGCAGATACGCAGTATTTT.